This T cell receptor (beta chain) is drawn from a study of T cells in Graves' hyperthyroidism and ophthalmopathy. Study summary: Prior to any treatment, at the point of initial diagnosis, peripheral blood was collected.

A note on this clonotype: Its specificity is unknown.

RNA transcripts gave rise to amplified TCR beta CDR3 regions. Researchers ran a first-round RT-PCR on the TCR CDR3 using the HTBI primer set. TCRdb fed the multiplex PCR reads into MiXCR, producing one record per CDR3 protein. The data show 500,000 or so distinct CDR3 sequences, approximately 16% seen once. Germline CDR1 is MGHRA and CDR2 is YSYEKL. V gave up 0 bases and J gave up 7 bases; unmatched junction bases: 14. The CDR3 spans 18 residues. Overall study findings and caveats: Blood samples included most of the expanded thyroid clonotypes exceeding 0.001. Ophthalmopathy was model-predicted a median roughly 6.5 months pre-onset.

V gene TRBV4-1 combines with J gene TRBJ2-1, with 8 bases aligning to TRBD2. The sample was blood. The source is a woman aged 25 to 39 with Graves' ophthalmopathy. DNA for the CDR3: TGCGCCAGCAGCCAAGACAAGGGGCTAGCGGGCATCGGGAATGAGCAGTTCTTC. This codes for CASSQDKGLAGIGNEQFF.